This TCR beta chain was profiled in a study of CD8+ T cells in alopecia areata (dated by TCRdb to about 2018). Study-level background: Treated patients were enrolled in an open-label pilot trial of oral tofacitinib at 5 to 10 mg twice daily for moderate-to-severe alopecia areata. Tofacitinib was given for 6 to 18 months, followed by 6 months of follow-up off drug to assess delayed response and recurrence. The SALT score, which quantifies the percentage of affected scalp surface area, was used to measure disease severity in treated patients. In both human patients and the C3H/HeJ mouse model, the study applied high-throughput TCRbeta sequencing to look at T cell clonal expansion in alopecia areata. In humans, TCRbeta sequencing was performed on scalp tissue and on sorted CD4+ and CD8+ peripheral blood T cells from healthy controls and from patients with patchy or totalis/universalis alopecia areata. Biopsies were taken from tofacitinib-treated patients at baseline and at 4 and 24 weeks of treatment, and a later scalp biopsy was taken in several of the tofacitinib-treated patients. Scalp clonality was compared among normal scalp (n=4), patchy alopecia areata scalp (n=8), and alopecia totalis/universalis scalp (n=8). RNA was extracted with the PAXgene miRNA kit for fixed scalp, the miRNeasy kit for PBMCs, and the RNeasy kit for mouse skin. TCRbeta CDR3 regions were amplified by immunoSEQ multiplex PCR with 35 Vbeta forward and 13 Jbeta reverse primers. Paper-wide results and their limitations: Compared with mice, TCR sequences shared between patients were less clear, possibly partly because of HLA diversity across the patient population. Higher clonality and more expanded CD8+ clones were observed in lesional scalp than in normal scalp, particularly in alopecia totalis/universalis, a finding suggestive of antigenic drive. Because the treated cohort was small and included a single nonresponder, larger studies are needed to assess links between baseline CD8+ expansion and response. Scalp TCR repertoire analysis is complicated because resident alphabeta T cells in normal human skin are also sequenced, whereas mouse skin is dominated by gammadelta T cells. With tofacitinib, both scalp clonality and the number of expanded CD8+ clones among the top 100 scalp clones went down significantly. Many expanded lesional clones persisted in scalp and blood during tofacitinib treatment, which may partly explain relapse after stopping treatment.

The library was built by means of the immunoSEQ multiplex PCR assay. For TCR sequencing, RNA was extracted from every sample and reverse transcribed into cDNA to serve as template. First-strand cDNA was synthesized with SuperScript III using a 2:1 mix of oligo-dT and random hexamers. A synthetic immune receptor repertoire was used to gauge amplification bias, and whatever bias remained was removed computationally. The published analysis was carried out like this. After raw reads were preprocessed to remove errors, the CDR3 was defined following IMGT conventions as running from the conserved cysteine to phenylalanine. To get clonality, Shannon entropy was normalized by log2 of the number of productive unique TCRs and the result was subtracted from 1. CD4 or CD8 identity of scalp clones was inferred by cross-referencing scalp TCRbeta sequences with sorted blood CD4 and CD8 repertoires. TCRdb took over this immuneACCESS table, retaining in-frame rearrangements with V and J assigned. Such tables are incomplete; in checked studies, under half of the missing clones stem from an unresolved V gene, and the remainder is unexplained. V, J and clone size derive from that table, while D and trimming were established from the DNA sequence. The sample data list 200,000 or so clones, and around two fifths of these were observed just once. The ten largest clones capture around 2.5% of the sample.

CDR1 and CDR2, per the germline V gene (reference sequence), are LNHDA and SQIVND. The junction shows trimming of 3 bases on V and 3 bases on J, plus 11 bases between the germline ends. The CDR3 goes from the cysteine to the phenylalanine over 14 residues. Left in the record is the CDR3 DNA by itself, 42 bases read in frame from the first base. There are many counts of this clone. No cognate antigen has been identified for it. No much larger clone exists at a distance of one base, and base qualities are not known. The treatment or condition label here, explained by the study, means: oral pan-JAK inhibitor, 5-10 mg twice daily. Peripheral blood and lesional scalp punch biopsies were obtained from patients with alopecia areata. After PBMCs were isolated by density centrifugation and stained for CD3, CD4 and CD8, a FACSAria was used to sort CD4+ and CD8+ T cells.

Source: CD4+ T cells sorted from blood, taken at roughly week 38, from a patient treated with tofacitinib. The source is a human donor with alopecia areata. The rearrangement joined TRBV19 to TRBJ1-2; the D gene is possibly TRBD1, with 5 bases matching. Here is the DNA: TGTGCCAGTAGTATGACAGTCGAGCACTATGGCTACACCTTC. This translates into CASSMTVEHYGYTF.